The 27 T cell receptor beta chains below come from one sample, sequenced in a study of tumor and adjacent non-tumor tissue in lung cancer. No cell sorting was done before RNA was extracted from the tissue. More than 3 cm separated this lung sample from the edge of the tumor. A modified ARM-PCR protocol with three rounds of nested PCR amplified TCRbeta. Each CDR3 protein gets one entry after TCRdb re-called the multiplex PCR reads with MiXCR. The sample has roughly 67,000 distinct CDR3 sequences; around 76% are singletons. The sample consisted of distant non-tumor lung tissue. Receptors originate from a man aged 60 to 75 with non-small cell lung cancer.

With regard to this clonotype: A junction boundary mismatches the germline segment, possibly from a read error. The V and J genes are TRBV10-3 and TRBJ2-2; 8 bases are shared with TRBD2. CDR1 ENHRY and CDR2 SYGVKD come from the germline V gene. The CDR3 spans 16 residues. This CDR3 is CAMSERLARGAGELFF. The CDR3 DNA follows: TGTGCCATGAGTGAACGACTAGCGAGAGGTGCCGGGGAGCTGTTTTTT.

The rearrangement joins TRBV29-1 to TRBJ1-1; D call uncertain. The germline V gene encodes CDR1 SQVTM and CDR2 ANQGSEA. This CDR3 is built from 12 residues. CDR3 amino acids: CTGNRDGTEAFF. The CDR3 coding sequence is TGCACTGGCAATAGGGATGGCACTGAAGCTTTCTTT. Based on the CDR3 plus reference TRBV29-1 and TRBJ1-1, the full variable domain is SAVISQKPSRDICQRGTSLTIQCQVDSQVTMMFWYRQQPGQSLTLIATANQGSEATYESGFVIDKFPISRPNLTFSTLTVSNMSPEDSSIYLCTGNRDGTEAFFGQGTRLTVV.

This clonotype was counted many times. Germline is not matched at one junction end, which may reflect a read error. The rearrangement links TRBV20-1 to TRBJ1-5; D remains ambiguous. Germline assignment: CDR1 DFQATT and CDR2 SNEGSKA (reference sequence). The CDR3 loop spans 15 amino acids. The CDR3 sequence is CSARDLGRLRQPRHF. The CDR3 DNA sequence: TGCAGTGCTAGAGATCTTGGCAGACTCAGGCAGCCCCGGCATTTT.

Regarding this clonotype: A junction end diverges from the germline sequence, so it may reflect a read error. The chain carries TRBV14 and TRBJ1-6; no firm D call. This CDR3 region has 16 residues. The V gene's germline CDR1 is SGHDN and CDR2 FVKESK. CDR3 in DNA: TGTGCCAGCAGCCCCACCGGACGAGGCTATAATTCGCCCCTCCACTTT. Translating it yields CASSPTGRGYNSPLHF.

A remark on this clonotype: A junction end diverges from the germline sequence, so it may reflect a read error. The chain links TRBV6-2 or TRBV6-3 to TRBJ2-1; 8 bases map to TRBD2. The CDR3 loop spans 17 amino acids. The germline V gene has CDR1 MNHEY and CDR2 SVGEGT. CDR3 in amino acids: CASSYSPTSEIYNEQFF. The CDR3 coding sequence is TGTGCTAGCAGTTACTCTCCGACTAGCGAGATCTACAATGAGCAGTTCTTC.

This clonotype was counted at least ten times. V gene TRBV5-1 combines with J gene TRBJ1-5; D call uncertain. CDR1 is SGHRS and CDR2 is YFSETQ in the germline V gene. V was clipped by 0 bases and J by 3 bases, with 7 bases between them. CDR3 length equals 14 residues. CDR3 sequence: CASSLEGPNQPQHF. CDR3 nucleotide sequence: TGCGCCAGCAGCTTGGAGGGCCCCAATCAGCCCCAGCATTTT.

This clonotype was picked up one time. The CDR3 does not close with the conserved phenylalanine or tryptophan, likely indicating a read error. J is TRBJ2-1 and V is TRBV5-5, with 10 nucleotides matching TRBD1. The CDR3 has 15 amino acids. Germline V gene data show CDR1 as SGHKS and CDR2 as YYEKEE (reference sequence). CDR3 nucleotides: TGTACCAGCAGCGGGGGACAGGGGATGCACAATGAGCAGTTCATC. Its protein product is CTSSGGQGMHNEQFI.

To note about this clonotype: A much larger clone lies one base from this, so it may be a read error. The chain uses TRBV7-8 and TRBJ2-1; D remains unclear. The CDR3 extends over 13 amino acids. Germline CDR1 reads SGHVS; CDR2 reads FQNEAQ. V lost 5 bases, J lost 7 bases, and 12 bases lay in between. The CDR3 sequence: CASSKHRVNEQFF. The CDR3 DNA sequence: TGTGCCAGCAGCAAACATAGGGTTAATGAGCAGTTCTTC.

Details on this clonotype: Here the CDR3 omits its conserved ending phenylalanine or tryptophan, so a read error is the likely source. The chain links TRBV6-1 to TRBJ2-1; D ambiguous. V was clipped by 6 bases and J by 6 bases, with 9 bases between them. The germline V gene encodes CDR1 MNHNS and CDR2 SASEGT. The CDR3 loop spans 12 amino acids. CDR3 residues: CASRERVNEQFL. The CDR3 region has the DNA TGTGCCAGCAGAGAACGGGTCAATGAGCAGTTCTTG.

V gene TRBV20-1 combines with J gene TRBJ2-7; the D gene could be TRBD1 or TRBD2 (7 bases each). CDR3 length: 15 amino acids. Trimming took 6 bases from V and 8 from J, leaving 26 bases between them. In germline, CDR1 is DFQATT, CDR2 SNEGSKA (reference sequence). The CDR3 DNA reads TGCAGTGCAAGGGAGGGGGCGCGCACCCGGAACAAGCAGTACTTC. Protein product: CSAREGARTRNKQYF.

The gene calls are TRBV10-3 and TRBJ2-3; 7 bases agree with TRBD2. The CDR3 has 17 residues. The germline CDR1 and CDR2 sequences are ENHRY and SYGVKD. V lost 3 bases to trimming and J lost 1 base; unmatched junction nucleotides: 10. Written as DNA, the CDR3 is TGTGCCATCAGTGATAACGACGGCCGGGGGGGCACAGATACGCAGTATTTT. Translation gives CAISDNDGRGGTDTQYF.

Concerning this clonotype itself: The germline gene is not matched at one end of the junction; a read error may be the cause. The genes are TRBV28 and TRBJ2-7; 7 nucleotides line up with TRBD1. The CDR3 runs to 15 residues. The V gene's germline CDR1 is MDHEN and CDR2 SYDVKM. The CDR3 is CASSLGEGAAHEQYF. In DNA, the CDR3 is TGTGCCAGCAGTTTAGGAGAGGGGGCCGCCCACGAGCAGTACTTT.

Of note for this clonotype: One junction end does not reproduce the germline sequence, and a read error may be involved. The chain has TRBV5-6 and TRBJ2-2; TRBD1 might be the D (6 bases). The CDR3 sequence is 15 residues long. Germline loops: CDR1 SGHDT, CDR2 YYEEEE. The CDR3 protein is CPSGLADRRTGELFF. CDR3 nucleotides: TGTCCCAGCGGCTTGGCCGACAGGCGCACCGGGGAGCTGTTTTTT.

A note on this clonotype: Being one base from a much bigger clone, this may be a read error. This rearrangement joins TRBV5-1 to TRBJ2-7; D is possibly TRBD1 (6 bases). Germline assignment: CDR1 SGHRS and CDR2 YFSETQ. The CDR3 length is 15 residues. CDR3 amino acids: CTSSDGTPISYEQYF. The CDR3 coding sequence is TGCACCAGCAGCGACGGGACACCAATTAGCTACGAGCAGTACTTC.

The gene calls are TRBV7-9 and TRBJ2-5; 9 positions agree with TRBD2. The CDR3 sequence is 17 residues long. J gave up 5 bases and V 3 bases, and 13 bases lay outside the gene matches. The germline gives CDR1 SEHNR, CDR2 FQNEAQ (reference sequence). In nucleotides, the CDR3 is TGTGCCAGCAGCTTTTCGTGCGGGAGGGCCCTCGGGGAGACCCAGTACTTC. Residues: CASSFSCGRALGETQYF.

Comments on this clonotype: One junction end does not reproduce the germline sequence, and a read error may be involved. Here the CDR3 DNA reads TGCAATGCTCAGCCGGGCGGAGTGCCGACCGAGCAGTACTTC. Translated, it gives CNAQPGGVPTEQYF. V and J are TRBV20-1 and TRBJ2-7, with unresolved D. CDR1 and CDR2 (germline): DFQATT, SNEGSKA (reference sequence). This CDR3 spans 14 amino acids.

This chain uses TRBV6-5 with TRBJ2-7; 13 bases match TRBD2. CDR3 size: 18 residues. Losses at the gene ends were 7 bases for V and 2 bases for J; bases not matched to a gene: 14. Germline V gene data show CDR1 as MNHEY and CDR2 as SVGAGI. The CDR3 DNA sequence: TGTGCCAGCACCGGACTAGCGGGAGAGTCTGGGTTTACCTACGAGCAGTACTTC. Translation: CASTGLAGESGFTYEQYF.

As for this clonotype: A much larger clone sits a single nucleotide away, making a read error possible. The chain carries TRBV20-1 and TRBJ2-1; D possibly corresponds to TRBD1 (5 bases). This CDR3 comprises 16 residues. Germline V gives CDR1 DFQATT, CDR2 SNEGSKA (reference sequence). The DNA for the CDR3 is TGCAGTGCTAGACGAACCTGGTGGGGCTCTTACAATGGGCAGTTCTTC. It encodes CSARRTWWGSYNGQFF.

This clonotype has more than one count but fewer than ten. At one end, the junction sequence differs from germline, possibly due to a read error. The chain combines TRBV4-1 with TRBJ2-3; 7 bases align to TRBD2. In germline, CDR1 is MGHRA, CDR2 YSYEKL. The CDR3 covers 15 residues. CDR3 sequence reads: CASSLLAEITDTQYF. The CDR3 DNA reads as TGCGCCAGTAGCCTCCTAGCGGAAATCACAGATACGCAGTATTTT.

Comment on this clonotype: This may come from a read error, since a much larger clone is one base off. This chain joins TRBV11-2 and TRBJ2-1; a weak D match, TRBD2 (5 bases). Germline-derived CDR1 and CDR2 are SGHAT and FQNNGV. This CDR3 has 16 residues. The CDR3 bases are TGTGCCAGGAGCTTAGATCGGCCTAGCTGGGCCAATGAGCAGTTCTTC. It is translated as CARSLDRPSWANEQFF.

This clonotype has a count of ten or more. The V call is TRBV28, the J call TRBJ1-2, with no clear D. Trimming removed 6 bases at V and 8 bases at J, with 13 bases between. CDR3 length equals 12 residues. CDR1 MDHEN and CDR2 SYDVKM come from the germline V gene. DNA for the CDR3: TGTGCCAGCAGCGACGGATTCTCGGGCTACACCTTC. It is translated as CASSDGFSGYTF.

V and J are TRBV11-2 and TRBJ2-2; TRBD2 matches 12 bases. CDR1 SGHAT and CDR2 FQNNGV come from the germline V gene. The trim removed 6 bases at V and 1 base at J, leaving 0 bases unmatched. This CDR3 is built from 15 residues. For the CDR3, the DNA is TGTGCCAGCAGACTAGCGGGAGGGAACACCGGGGAGCTGTTTTTT. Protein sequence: CASRLAGGNTGELFF. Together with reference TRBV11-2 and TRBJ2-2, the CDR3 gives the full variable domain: EAGVAQSPRYKIIEKRQSVAFWCNPISGHATLYWYQQILGQGPKLLIQFQNNGVVDDSQLPKDRFSAERLKGVDSTLKIQPAKLEDSAVYLCASRLAGGNTGELFFGEGSRLTVL.

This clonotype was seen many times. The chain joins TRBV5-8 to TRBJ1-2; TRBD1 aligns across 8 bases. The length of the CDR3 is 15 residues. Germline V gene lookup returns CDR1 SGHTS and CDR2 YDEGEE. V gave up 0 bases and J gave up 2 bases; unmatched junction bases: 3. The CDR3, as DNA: TGTGCCAGCAGCTTGGGGACAGGGAGGAACTATGGCTACACCTTC. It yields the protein CASSLGTGRNYGYTF.

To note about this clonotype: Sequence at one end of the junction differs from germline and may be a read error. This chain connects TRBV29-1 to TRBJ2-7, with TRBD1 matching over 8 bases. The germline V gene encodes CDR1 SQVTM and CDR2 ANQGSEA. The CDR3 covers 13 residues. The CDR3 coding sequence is TGCAACGTTGAGGGGACAGGAACCTACGAGCAGTATTTC. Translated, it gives CNVEGTGTYEQYF.

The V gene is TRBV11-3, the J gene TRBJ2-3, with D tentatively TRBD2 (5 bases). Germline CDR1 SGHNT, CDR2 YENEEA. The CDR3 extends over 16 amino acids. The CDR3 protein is CDISSGLADSTDTRYF. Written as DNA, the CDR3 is TGTGACATCAGCTCCGGGCTAGCAGATAGCACAGATACGCGATATTTT.

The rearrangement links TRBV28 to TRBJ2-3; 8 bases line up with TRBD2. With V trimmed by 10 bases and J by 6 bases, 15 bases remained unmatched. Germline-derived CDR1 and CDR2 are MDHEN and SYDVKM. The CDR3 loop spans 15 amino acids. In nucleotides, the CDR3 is TGTGCCACCATACTAGCGGCCCCCAACAGGGATACGCAGTATTTT. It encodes CATILAAPNRDTQYF.

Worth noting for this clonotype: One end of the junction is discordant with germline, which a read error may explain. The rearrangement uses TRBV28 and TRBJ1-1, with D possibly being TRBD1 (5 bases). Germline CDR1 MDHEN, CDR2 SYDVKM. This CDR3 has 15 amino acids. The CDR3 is CVSRPLQEPNTEAFF. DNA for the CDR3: TGTGTCAGCAGGCCCCTACAGGAACCGAACACTGAAGCGTTCTTT.